This record concerns one TCR beta chain sequence. It was with random hexamers that roughly 0.5 to 1 ug RNA was reverse transcribed. From the immunoSEQ multiplex PCR reads, TCRdb called clonotypes with MiXCR, one entry per CDR3 protein. The sample lists around 200,000 distinct CDR3 sequences, more than 90% occurring once. The germline CDR1 and CDR2 sequences are SGHAT and FQNNGV. The CDR3 contains 12 residues. V was cut by 1 base and J by 8 bases, with 8 bases left in between. This record belongs to a study of CD8 T cells in Susac syndrome. The genes are TRBV11-2 and TRBJ1-1, with D perhaps matching TRBD1 (6 bases). Sequencing was done on a sample of CD4+ T cells from PBMCs. This clonotype originated in a human donor with Susac syndrome. CDR3 nucleotides: TGTGCCAGCAGCTTAGTTCAGGGGGAAGCTTTCTTT. Protein: CASSLVQGEAFF.